One sample yielded the 6 T cell receptor beta chains listed below, sequenced in a study of OX40 agonist ivuxolimab in advanced cancers. The repertoire was sequenced with immunoSEQ multiplex PCR; TCRdb's copy has only in-frame clones and lacks some. The sample has tens of thousands of clones, about 85% seen once. Specimen: CD4+ or CD8+ T cells sorted from blood, collected in a trial of the OX40 agonist ivuxolimab. The receptors were gathered from an adult with an advanced solid tumor such as melanoma, head and neck, liver or kidney cancer.

V and J are TRBV7-2 and TRBJ2-7, with 7 bases fitting TRBD2. Germline CDR1 is SGHTA and CDR2 is FQGNSA. The CDR3 runs 13 residues. V lost 4 bases and J lost 9; bases outside the gene matches: 9. The CDR3 is CASSSGLLSGQYF. The CDR3 nucleotides read TGTGCCAGCAGCTCGGGACTATTATCGGGGCAGTACTTC.

Only one count was recorded for this clone. This chain uses TRBV10-1 with TRBJ2-7; D is perhaps TRBD1 (5 bases). The germline V gene has CDR1 WNHNN and CDR2 SYGVQD (reference sequence). The CDR3 loop spans 13 amino acids. V was shortened by 0 bases and J by 3 bases, with 6 bases between the two germline ends. This CDR3 reads CASSESDSYEQYF. The CDR3 region has the DNA TGCGCCAGCAGTGAGTCCGACAGCTACGAGCAGTACTTC.

The chain joins TRBV18 to TRBJ1-5; D uncertain. Germline CDR1 reads KGHSH; CDR2 reads LQKENI. The CDR3 extends over 13 amino acids. Between the trimmed V and J ends, which lost 2 bases and 3 bases, there was a span of 5 bases. The CDR3 bases are TGTGCCAGCTCACCAAGGGACAATCAGCCCCAGCATTTT. Protein sequence: CASSPRDNQPQHF.

V and J are TRBV4-3 and TRBJ1-4; tentatively, D is TRBD1 (6 bases). Germline V lookup: CDR1 LGHNA, CDR2 YSLEER. This CDR3 has 16 residues. V lost 0 bases and J lost 7, with 15 bases in between. The chain's CDR3 is CASSQDLQGLGEKLFF. Here the CDR3 DNA reads TGCGCCAGCAGCCAAGATCTTCAGGGGCTGGGTGAAAAACTGTTTTTT.

The genes are TRBV6-5 and TRBJ2-5; 15 bases are shared with TRBD2. The DNA end is a closer match to TRBJ2-7, so the J assignment may be wrong. Germline-derived CDR1 and CDR2 are MNHEY and SVGAGI. The CDR3 is 16 residues long. The CDR3, as DNA: TGTGCCAGCAGTTACCATGGACTAGCGGGAGGGTACGAGCAGTACTTC. It translates to CASSYHGLAGGYEQYF.

The V gene is TRBV19, the J gene TRBJ2-5, with 7 nucleotides matching TRBD2. V shed 3 bases and J 1 base; nucleotides not matched to a gene: 5. CDR3 length equals 15 residues. Germline V gene sequence: CDR1 LNHDA, CDR2 SQIVND (reference sequence). CDR3 sequence (DNA): TGTGCCAGTAGTATCGCAGCTAGCGGCCAAGAGACCCAGTACTTC. Translated, it gives CASSIAASGQETQYF.